The T cell receptor (beta chain) under discussion was sequenced for a study of T cell responses to AZD1222 COVID-19 vaccine. Overall study: Some second doses came at about 4 weeks and others at about 12 weeks; these were pooled.

Assay: immunoSEQ multiplex PCR; the TCRdb copy retains only in-frame clones and omits some. The sample has roughly 66,000 clones; about four fifths are singletons. Findings of the study overall: The sample set comprised mostly white British donors with more females, and clonal diversity was possibly underestimated. The repertoires were collected only after the peak T cell response. Unmutated variant regions are reportedly the target of nearly half of TCRs that are spike-specific.

Trimming shortened V by 8 bases and J by 2 bases, and 15 bases separated the two germline ends. The CDR3 length is 14 residues. Germline V lookup: CDR1 MDHEN, CDR2 SYDVKM. As concerns this clone: Its antigen is not identified.

The sample in question was peripheral blood, obtained on day 0 of AZD1222 vaccination. The rearrangement links TRBV28 to TRBJ1-1, with D perhaps TRBD1 (5 bases). The TCR originated in an adult in good health. CDR3 protein: CASREGRANTEAFF. DNA of the CDR3: TGTGCCAGCCGGGAGGGACGGGCAAACACTGAAGCTTTCTTT. The full variable domain, its missing parts supplied by reference TRBV28 and TRBJ1-1, is DVKVTQSSRYLVKRTGEKVFLECVQDMDHENMFWYRQDPGLGLRLIYFSYDVKMKEKGDIPEGYSVSREKKERFSLILESASTNQTSMYLCASREGRANTEAFFGQGTRLTVV.